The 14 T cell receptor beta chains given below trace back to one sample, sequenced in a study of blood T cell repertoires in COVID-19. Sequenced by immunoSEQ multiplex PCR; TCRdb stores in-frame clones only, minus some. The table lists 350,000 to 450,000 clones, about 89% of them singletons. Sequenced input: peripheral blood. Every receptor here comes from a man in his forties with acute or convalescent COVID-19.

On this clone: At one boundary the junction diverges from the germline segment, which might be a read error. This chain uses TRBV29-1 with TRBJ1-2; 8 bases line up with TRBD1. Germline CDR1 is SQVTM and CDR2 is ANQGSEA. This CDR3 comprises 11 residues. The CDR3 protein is CSVEGDRGKSF. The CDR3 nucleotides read TGCAGCGTTGAAGGCGACAGGGGAAAATCCTTC.

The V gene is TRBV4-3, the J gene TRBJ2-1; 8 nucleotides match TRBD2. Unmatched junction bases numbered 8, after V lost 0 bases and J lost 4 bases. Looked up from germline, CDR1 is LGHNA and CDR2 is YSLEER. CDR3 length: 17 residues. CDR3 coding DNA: TGCGCCAGCAGCCAAGATCGGGGGGGGGCAGAATACAATGAGCAGTTCTTC. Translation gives CASSQDRGGAEYNEQFF.

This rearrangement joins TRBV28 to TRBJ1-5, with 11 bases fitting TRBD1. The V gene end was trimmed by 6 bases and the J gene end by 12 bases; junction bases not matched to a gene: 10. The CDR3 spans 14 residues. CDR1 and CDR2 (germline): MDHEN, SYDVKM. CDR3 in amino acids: CASSTGQGAEIQHF. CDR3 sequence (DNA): TGTGCCAGCAGCACTGGACAGGGGGCCGAGATCCAGCATTTT.

In nucleotides, the CDR3 is TGTGCCAGCAGCCCAAAAAAGACTAGCGAGTCGCCCAATGAGCAGTTCTTC. It codes for CASSPKKTSESPNEQFF. J is TRBJ2-1 and V is TRBV7-9; 8 bases map to TRBD2. Germline V gene data show CDR1 as SEHNR and CDR2 as FQNEAQ (reference sequence). After removal of 5 bases from V and 6 bases from J, the junction contained 15 bases not matched to a gene. The CDR3 has 17 residues.

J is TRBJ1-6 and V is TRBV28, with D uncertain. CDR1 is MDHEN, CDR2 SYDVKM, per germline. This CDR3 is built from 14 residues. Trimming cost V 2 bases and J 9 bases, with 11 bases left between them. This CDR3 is CASSLVQVPSPLHF. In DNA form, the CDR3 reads TGTGCCAGCAGTTTAGTGCAGGTCCCTTCACCCCTCCACTTT.

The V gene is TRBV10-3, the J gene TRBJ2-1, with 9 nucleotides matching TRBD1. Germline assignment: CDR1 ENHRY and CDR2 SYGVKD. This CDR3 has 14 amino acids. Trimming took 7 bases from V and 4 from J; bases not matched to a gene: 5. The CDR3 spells CAIKGQGTYNEQFF. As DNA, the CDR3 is TGTGCCATCAAAGGACAGGGGACTTACAATGAGCAGTTCTTC.

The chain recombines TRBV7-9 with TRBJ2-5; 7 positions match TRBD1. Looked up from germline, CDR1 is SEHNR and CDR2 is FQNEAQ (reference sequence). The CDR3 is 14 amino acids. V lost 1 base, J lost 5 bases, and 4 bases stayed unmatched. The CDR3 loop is CASSLGDRVETQYF. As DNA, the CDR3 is TGTGCCAGCAGCTTAGGAGACAGGGTTGAGACCCAGTACTTC.

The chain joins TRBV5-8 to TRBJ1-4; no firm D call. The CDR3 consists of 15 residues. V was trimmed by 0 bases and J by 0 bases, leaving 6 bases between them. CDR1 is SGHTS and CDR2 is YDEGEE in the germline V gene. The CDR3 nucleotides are TGTGCCAGCAGCTTGGTCCGGGCAACTAATGAAAAACTGTTTTTT. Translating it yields CASSLVRATNEKLFF.

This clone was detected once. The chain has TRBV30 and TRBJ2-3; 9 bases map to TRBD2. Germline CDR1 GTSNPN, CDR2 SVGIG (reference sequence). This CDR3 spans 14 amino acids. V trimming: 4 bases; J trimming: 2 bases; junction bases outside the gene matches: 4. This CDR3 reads CAWTSGIYTDTQYF. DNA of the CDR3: TGTGCCTGGACTAGCGGGATCTACACAGATACGCAGTATTTT.

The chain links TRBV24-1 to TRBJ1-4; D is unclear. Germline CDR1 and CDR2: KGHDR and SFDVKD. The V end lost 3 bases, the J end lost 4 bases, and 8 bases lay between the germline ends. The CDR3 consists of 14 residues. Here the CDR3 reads CATSDPRDNEKLFF. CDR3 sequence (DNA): TGTGCCACCAGTGATCCGCGGGATAATGAAAAACTGTTTTTT.

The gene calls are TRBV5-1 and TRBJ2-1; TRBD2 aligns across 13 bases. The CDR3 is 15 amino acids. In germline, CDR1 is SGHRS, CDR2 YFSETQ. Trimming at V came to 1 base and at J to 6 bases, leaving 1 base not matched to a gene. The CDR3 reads CASSLTSGRANEQFF. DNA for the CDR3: TGCGCCAGCAGCTTGACTAGCGGGAGGGCCAATGAGCAGTTCTTC.

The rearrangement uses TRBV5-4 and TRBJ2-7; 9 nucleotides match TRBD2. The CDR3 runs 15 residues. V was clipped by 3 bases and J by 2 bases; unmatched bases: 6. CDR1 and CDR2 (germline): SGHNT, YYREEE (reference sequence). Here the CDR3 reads CASSSRREGAYEQYF. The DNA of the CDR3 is TGTGCCAGCAGCTCCCGGCGGGAGGGGGCCTACGAGCAGTACTTC.

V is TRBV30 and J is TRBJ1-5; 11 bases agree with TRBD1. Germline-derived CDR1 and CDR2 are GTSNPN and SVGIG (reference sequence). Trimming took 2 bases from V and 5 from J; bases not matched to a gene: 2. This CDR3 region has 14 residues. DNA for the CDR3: TGTGCCTGGAGTCGGACAGGGGGCGATCAGCCCCAGCATTTT. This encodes CAWSRTGGDQPQHF.

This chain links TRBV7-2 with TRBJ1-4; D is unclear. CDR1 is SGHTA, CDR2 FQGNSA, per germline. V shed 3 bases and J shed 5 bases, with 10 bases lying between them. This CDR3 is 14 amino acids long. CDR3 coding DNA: TGTGCCAGCAGCTTCGGCCCGGAGAATGAAAAACTGTTTTTT. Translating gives CASSFGPENEKLFF.